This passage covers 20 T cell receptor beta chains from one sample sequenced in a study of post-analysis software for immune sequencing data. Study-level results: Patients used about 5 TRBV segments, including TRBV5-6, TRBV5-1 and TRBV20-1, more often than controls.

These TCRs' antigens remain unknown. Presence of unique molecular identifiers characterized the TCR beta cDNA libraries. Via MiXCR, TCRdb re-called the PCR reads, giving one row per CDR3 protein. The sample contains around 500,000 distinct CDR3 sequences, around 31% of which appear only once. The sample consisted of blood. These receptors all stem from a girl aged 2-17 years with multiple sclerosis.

This CDR3 reads CASSPRISRPDTQYF. DNA for the CDR3: TGTGCCAGCAGCCCCCGGATTTCCCGGCCAGATACGCAGTATTTT. This chain connects TRBV12-3 or TRBV12-4 to TRBJ2-3, with D uncertain. The V gene lost 6 bases and the J gene lost 4 bases, with 17 bases spanning the gap. This CDR3 comprises 15 residues.

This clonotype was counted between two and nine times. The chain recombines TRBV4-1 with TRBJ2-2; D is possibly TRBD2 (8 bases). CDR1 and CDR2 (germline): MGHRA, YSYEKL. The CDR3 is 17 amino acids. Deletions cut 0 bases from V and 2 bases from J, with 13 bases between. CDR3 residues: CASSQDREGANTGELFF. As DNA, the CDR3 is TGCGCCAGCAGCCAAGATCGGGAGGGGGCCAACACCGGGGAGCTGTTTTTT.

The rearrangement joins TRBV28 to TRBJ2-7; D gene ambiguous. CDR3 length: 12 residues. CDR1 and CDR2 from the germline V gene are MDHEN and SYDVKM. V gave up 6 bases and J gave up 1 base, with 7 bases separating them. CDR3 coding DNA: TGTGCCAGCAGGGCAAGGTCCTACGAGCAGTACTTC. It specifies CASRARSYEQYF.

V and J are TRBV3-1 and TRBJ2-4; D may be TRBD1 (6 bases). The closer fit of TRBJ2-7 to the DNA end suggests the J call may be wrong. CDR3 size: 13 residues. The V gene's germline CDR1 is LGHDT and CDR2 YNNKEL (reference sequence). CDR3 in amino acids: CASSPGHNYEQYF. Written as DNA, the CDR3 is TGTGCCAGCAGTCCGGGACACAACTACGAGCAGTACTTC.

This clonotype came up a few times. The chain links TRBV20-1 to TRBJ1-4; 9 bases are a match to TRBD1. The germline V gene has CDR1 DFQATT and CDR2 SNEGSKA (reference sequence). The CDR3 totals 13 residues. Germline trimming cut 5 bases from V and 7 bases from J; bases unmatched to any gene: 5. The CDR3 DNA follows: TGCAGTGCTGCCGAGGGACAGGGTGAAAAACTGTTTTTT. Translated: CSAAEGQGEKLFF.

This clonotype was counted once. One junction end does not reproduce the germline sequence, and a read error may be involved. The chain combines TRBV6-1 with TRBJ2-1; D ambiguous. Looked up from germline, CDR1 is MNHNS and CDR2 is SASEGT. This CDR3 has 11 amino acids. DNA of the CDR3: TGTGCCCAAAGGCCCCAGAATGAGCAGGACTTC. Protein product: CAQRPQNEQDF.

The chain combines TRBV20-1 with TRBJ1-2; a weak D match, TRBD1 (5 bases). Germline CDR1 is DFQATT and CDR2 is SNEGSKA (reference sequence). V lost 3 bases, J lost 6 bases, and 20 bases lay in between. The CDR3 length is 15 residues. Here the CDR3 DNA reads TGCAGTGCTAGCTCCTGGGCCAGCATGGGGCATGGCTACACCTTC. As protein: CSASSWASMGHGYTF.

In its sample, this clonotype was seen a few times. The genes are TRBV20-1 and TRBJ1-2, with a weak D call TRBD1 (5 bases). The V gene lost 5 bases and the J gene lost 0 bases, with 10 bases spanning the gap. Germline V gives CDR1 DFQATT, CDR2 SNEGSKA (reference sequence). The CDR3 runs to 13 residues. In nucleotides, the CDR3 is TGCAGTGCTCAATCAGGGCCTAACTATGGCTACACCTTC. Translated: CSAQSGPNYGYTF.

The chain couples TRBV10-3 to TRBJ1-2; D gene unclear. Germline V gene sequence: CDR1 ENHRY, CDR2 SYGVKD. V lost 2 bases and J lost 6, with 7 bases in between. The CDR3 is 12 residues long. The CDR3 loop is CAISERSDGYTF. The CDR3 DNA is TGTGCCATCAGTGAGCGATCGGATGGCTACACCTTC.

CDR3 sequence reads: CASSQWGVKNIQYF. The DNA for the CDR3 is TGTGCCAGCAGTCAGTGGGGGGTCAAAAACATTCAGTACTTC. This chain uses TRBV12-3 or TRBV12-4 with TRBJ2-4, with D tentatively TRBD2 (6 bases). V lost 5 bases, J lost 3 bases, and 11 bases lay in between. The CDR3 consists of 14 residues.

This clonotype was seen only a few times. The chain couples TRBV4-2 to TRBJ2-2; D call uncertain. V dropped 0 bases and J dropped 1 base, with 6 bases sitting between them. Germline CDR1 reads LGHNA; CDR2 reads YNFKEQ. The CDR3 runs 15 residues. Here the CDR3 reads CASSQDGLNTGELFF. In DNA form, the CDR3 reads TGTGCCAGCAGCCAAGACGGGCTGAACACCGGGGAGCTGTTTTTT.

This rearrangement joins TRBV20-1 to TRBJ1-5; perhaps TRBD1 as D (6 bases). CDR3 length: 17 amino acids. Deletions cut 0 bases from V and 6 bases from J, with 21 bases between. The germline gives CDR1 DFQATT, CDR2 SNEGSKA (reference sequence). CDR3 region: CSARDDQGIVGGQPQHF. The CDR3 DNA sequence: TGCAGTGCTAGAGATGACCAGGGGATCGTCGGCGGTCAGCCCCAGCATTTT.

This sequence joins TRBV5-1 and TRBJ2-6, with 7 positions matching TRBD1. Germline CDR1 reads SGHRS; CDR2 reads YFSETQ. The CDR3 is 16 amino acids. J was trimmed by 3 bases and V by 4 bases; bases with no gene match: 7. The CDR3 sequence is CASSRITGVGANVLTF. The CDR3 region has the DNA TGCGCCAGCAGCCGTATTACAGGGGTTGGGGCCAACGTCCTGACTTTC.

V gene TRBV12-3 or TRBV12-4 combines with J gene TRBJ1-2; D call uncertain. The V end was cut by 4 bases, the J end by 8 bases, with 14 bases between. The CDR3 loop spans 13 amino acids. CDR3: CASSYKVAGGYTF. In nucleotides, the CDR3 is TGTGCCAGCAGTTACAAAGTAGCCGGCGGCTACACCTTC.

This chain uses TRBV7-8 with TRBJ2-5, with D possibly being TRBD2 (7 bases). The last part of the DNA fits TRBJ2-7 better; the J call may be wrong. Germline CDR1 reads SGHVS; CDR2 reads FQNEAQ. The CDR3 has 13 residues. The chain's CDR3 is CASSILGGAEQYF. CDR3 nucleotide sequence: TGTGCCAGCAGCATCCTAGGGGGGGCCGAGCAGTACTTC.

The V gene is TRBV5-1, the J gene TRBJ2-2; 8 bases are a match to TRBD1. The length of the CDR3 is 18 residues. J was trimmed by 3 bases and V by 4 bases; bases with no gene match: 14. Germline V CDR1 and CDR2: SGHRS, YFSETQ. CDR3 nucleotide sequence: TGCGCCAGCAGCCCAATGGACCGACAGGGGAAGTACACCGGGGAGCTGTTTTTT. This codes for CASSPMDRQGKYTGELFF.

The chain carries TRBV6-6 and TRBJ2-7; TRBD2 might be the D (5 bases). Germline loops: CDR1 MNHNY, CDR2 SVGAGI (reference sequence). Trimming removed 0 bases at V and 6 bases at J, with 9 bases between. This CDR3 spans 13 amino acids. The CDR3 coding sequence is TGTGCCAGCAGTTACTCGACTGGGAGCGAGCAGTACTTC. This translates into CASSYSTGSEQYF.

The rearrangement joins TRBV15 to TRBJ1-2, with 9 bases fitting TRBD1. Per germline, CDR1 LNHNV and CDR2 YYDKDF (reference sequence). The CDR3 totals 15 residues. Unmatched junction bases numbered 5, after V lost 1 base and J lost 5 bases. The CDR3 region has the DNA TGTGCCACCAGCAGAGGACAGGGGGTGTGGTATGGCTACACCTTC. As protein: CATSRGQGVWYGYTF.

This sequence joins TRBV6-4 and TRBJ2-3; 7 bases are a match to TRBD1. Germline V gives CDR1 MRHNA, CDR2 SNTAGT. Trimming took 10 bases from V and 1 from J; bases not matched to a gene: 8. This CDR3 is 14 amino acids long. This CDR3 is CATNRGSRTDTQYF. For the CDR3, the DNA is TGTGCCACCAACAGGGGATCGCGCACAGATACGCAGTATTTT.

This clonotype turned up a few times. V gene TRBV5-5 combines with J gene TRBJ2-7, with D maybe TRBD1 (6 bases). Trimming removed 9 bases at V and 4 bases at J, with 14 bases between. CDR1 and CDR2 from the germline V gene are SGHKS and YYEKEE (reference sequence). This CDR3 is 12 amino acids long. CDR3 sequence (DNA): TGTGCCACGCACAGGGTTTTGTACGAGCAGTACTTC. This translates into CATHRVLYEQYF.